The next 7 T cell receptor beta chains were all read from a single sample in a study of blood T cell repertoires in COVID-19. Profiling relied on immunoSEQ multiplex PCR, and the TCRdb table lists in-frame clones only, not all of them. This sample carries roughly 99,000 clones, 80% to 95% of them seen once, and the ten largest clones take less than 1.5%. Sequencing input: peripheral blood. Every receptor here comes from a woman in her twenties or thirties with acute or convalescent COVID-19.

The V call is TRBV9, the J call TRBJ2-7; 8 bases are shared with TRBD1. Germline trimming cut 0 bases from V and 2 bases from J; bases unmatched to any gene: 4. CDR3 length equals 15 residues. Germline V CDR1 and CDR2: SGDLS, YYNGEE. DNA of the CDR3: TGTGCCAGCAGCGTAGGACAGGGGAGCACCTACGAGCAGTACTTC. This sequence encodes CASSVGQGSTYEQYF.

CDR3 DNA: TGTGCTACGGGGGTGAGCACTGAAGCTTTCTTT. It codes for CATGVSTEAFF. V gene TRBV6-5 combines with J gene TRBJ1-1; a weak D match, TRBD1 (5 bases). Germline assignment: CDR1 MNHEY and CDR2 SVGAGI. The CDR3 is 11 residues long.

This clone was picked up a small number of times. This chain links TRBV7-2 with TRBJ1-5; D not resolved. Germline CDR1 SGHTA, CDR2 FQGNSA. V was trimmed by 1 base and J by 2 bases, leaving 15 bases between them. The CDR3 totals 17 residues. DNA of the CDR3: TGTGCCAGCAGCTTAGACGGAGGCAGGTCTGGCAATCAGCCCCAGCATTTT. This codes for CASSLDGGRSGNQPQHF.

CDR3 residues: CAIRSSGGLDTQYF. CDR3 nucleotides: TGTGCCATCAGGTCTAGCGGGGGTCTGGATACGCAGTATTTT. The chain is built from TRBV10-3 and TRBJ2-3, with 10 positions matching TRBD2. The J segment lost 6 bases and the V segment lost 6 bases, leaving 6 bases of the junction unmatched. From germline, CDR1 is ENHRY and CDR2 SYGVKD. The CDR3 sequence is 14 residues long.

The rearrangement joins TRBV9 to TRBJ1-6, with D possibly TRBD1 on 6 matching bases. There are 15 residues in the CDR3. The germline V gene has CDR1 SGDLS and CDR2 YYNGEE. V was shortened by 4 bases and J by 1 base, with 9 bases between the two germline ends. The CDR3 DNA sequence: TGTGCCAGCAGCCCCCAGGGGTCCTATAATTCACCCCTCCACTTT. Amino acid sequence: CASSPQGSYNSPLHF. The entire variable domain, with the rest obtained from reference TRBV9 and TRBJ1-6, is as follows: DSGVTQTPKHLITATGQRVTLRCSPRSGDLSVYWYQQSLDQGLQFLIQYYNGEERAKGNILERFSAQQFPDLHSELNLSSLELGDSALYFCASSPQGSYNSPLHFGNGTRLTVT.

The chain is built from TRBV11-1 and TRBJ2-1; 11 bases are shared with TRBD2. Germline CDR1 reads SGHAT; CDR2 reads FQDESV (reference sequence). This CDR3 spans 16 amino acids. V shed 5 bases and J 7 bases; nucleotides not matched to a gene: 10. The CDR3 nucleotides read TGTGCCAGCAGCCGACCTCTAGCGGGAGGAGGGAATGAGCAGTTCTTC. Protein: CASSRPLAGGGNEQFF.

This clone appeared a single time. This chain uses TRBV11-2 with TRBJ2-7, with 9 bases aligning to TRBD1. Germline-derived CDR1 and CDR2 are SGHAT and FQNNGV. After removal of 7 bases from V and 1 base from J, the junction contained 11 bases not matched to a gene. The CDR3 runs 16 residues. The CDR3 loop reads CASTLGVGQGSYEQYF. DNA of the CDR3: TGTGCCAGCACCCTCGGGGTGGGACAGGGATCCTACGAGCAGTACTTC.